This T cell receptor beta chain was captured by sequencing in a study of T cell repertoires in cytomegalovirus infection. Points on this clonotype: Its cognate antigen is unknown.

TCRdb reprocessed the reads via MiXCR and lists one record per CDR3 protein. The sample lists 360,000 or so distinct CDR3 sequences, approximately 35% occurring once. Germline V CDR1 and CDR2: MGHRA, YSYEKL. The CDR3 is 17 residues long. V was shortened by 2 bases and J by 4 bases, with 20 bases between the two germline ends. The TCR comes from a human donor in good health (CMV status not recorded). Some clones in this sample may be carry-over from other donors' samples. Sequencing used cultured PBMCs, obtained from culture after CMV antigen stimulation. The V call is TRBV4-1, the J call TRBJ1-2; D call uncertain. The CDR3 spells CASSQRIQTHAPYGYTF. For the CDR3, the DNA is TGCGCCAGCAGCCAACGGATACAGACTCACGCACCCTATGGCTACACCTTC.